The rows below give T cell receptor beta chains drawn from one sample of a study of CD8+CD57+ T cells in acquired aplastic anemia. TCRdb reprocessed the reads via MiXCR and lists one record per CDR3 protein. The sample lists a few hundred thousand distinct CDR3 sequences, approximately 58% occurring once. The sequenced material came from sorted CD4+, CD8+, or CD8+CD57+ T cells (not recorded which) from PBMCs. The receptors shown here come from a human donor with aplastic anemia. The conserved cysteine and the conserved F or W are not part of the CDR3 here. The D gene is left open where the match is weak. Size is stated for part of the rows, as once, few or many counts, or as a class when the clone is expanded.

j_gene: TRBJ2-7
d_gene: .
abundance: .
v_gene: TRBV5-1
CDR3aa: ASSLPRAYEQY

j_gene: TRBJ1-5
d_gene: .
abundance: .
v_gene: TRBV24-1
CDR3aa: ATSDPAERQPQH

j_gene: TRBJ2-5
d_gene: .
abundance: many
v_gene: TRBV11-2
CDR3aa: ASSLGYSGATYQETQY

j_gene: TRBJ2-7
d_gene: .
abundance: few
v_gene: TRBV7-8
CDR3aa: ASSLVLGGQGEQY

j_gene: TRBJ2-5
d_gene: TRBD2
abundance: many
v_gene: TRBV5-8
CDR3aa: ASSFPSGGQETQY

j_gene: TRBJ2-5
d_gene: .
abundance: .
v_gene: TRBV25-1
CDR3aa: ASSGQEAGDRETQY

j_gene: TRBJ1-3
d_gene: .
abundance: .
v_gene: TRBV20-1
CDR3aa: SARRNSGNTIY

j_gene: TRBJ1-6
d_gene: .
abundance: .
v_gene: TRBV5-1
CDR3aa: ASSLGQGISPLH

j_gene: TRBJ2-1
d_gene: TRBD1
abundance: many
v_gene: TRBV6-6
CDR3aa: ASSLTGGNEQF

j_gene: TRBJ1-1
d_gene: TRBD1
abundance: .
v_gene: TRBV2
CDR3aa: ASSSTGGVNTEAF

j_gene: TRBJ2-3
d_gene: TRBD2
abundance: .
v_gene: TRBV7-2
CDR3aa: ASSRVRGGRGDTQY

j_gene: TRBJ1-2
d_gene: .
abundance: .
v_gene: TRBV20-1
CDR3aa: SARGTLDYGYT

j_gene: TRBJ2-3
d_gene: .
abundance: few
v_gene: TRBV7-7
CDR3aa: ASSLGRGSSTDTQY

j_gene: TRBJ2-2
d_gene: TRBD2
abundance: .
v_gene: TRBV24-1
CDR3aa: ATSGTSGIGTGELS

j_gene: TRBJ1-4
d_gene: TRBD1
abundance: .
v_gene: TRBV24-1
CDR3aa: AIGSRDSPEKLF

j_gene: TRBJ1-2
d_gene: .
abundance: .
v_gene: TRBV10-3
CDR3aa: AISESTWGYGYT

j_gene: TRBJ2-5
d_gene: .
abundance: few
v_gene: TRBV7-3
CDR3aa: ASSIDRGTQY

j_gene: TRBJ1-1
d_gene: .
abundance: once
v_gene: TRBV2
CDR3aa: ASKGLSDTEAL

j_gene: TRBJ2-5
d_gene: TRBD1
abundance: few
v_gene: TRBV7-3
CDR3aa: ASSLGTGRQETQY

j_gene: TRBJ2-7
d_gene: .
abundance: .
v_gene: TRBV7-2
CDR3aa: ASSQDLRGREQY

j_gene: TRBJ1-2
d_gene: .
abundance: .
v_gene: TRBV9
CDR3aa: ASSPRTPDYGYT

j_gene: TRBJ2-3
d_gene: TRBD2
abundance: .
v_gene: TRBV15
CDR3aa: ATSRDWLAGNNEQY

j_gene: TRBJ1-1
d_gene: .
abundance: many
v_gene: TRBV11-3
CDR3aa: ASSLHPGSTTEAF

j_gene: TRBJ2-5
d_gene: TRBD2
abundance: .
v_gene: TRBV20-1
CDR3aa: SALAGGPGETQY

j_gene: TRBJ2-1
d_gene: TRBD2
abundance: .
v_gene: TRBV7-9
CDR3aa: ASTVLAGGNEQF

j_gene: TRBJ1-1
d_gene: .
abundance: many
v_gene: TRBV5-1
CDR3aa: ASSFVGTNTEAF

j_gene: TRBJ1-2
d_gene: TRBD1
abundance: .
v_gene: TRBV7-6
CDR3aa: ASSLGGTGVKDGYT

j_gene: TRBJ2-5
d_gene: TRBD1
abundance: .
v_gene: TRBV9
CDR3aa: ASSVVDSRTPGRQGHHQY

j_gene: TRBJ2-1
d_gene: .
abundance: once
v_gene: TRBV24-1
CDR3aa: ATSDHSGQSSYDEQF

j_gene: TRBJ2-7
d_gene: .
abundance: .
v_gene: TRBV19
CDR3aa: ASSIEPVSYEQY

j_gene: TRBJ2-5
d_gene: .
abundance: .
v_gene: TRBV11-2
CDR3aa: ASSYQGGLEAQY

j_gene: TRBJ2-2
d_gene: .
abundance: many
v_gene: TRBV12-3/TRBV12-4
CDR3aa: ASSLNTGELF

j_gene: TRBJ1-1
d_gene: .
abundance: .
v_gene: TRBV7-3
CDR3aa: ASSLVRNTEAF

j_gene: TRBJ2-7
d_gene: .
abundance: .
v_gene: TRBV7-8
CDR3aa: ASAPTGAGAYEQY

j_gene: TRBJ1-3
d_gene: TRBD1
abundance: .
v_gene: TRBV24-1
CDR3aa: ATSDRQGITGNTIY

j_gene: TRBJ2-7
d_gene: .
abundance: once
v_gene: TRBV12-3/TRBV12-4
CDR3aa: ASSPAHYEQY

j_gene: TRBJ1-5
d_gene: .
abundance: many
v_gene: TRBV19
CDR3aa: ASSSGGADQPQH